This T cell receptor (beta chain) was retrieved from a study of long-term antiretroviral therapy in people with HIV. General study results and limits: The repertoire was dominated at all time points by clones expanded before ART. Whereas controls had wider CDR3 length ranges, HIV repertoires had narrower ones. Transplant-donor-level diversity was not reached after ART, though diversity increased.

Per germline, CDR1 SEHNR and CDR2 FQNEAQ (reference sequence). The trim removed 3 bases at V and 6 bases at J, leaving 7 bases unmatched. The CDR3 is made up of 15 amino acids. Worth noting for this clone: Its antigen is not known.

Researchers report immunoSEQ v3.0 was run at survey level. Researchers set sequencing to target roughly 40,000-50,000 T-cell genomes per sample. Produced via immunoSEQ multiplex PCR; TCRdb's table is partial and in-frame only. The data contain some 21,000 clones, 88% of them seen just once; the ten biggest clones take up 3.5% to 4.5%. The material was unsorted PBMCs, obtained 2.3 years after starting antiretroviral therapy. This TCR came from a man aged 55 to 70 with HIV. The V call is TRBV7-9, the J call TRBJ2-1; 8 nucleotides line up with TRBD2. This CDR3 is CASSFGGGWSNEQFF. CDR3 in DNA: TGTGCCAGCAGCTTCGGCGGGGGGTGGTCCAATGAGCAGTTCTTC.